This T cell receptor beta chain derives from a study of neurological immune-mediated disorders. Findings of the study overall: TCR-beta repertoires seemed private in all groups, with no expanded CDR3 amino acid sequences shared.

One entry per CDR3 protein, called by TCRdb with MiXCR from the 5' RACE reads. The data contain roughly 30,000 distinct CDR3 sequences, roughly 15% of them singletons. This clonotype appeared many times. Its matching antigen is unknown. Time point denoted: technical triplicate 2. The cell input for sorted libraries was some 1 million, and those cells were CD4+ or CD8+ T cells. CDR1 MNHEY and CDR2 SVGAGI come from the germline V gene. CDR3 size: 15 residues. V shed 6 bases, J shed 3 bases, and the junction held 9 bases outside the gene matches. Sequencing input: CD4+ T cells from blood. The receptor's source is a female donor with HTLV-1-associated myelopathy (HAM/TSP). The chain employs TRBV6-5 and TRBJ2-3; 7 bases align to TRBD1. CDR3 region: CASRRRQGVTDTQYF. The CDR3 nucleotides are TGTGCCAGCAGACGTAGACAGGGAGTTACAGATACGCAGTATTTT.